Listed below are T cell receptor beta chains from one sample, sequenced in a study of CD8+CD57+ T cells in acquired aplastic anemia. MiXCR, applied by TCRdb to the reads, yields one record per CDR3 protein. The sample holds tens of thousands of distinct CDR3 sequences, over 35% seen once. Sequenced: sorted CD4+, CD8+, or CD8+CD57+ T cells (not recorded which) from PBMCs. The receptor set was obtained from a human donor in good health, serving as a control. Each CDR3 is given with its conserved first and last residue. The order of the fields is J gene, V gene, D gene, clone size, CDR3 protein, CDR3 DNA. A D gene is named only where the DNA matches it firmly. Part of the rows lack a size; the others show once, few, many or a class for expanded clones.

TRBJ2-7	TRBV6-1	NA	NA	CASTLTGSYEQYF	TGTGCCAGCACCCTGACGGGGTCCTACGAGCAGTACTTC
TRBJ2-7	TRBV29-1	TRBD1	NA	CSVGETGTGKNEQYF	TGCAGCGTTGGGGAAACCGGGACAGGGAAGAACGAGCAGTACTTC
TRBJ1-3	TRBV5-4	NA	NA	CASSGGSSGNTIYF	TGTGCCAGCAGCGGCGGAAGCTCTGGAAACACCATATATTTT
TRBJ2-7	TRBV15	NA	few	CATSRGTEAEREQYF	TGTGCCACCAGCAGAGGTACGGAAGCGGAGCGGGAGCAGTACTTC
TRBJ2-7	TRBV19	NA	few	CASSISTVVYEQYF	TGTGCCAGTAGTATCTCGACAGTCGTCTACGAGCAGTACTTC
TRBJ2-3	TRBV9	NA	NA	CASSDNAYSTDTQYF	TGTGCCAGCAGCGATAACGCCTATAGCACAGATACGCAGTATTTT
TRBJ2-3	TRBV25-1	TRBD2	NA	CASSAVFTSVADTQYF	TGTGCCAGCAGTGCGGTCTTCACTAGCGTGGCCGATACGCAGTATTTT
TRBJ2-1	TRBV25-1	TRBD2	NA	CASSGTGTSSYNEQFF	TGTGCCAGCAGTGGAACCGGGACTAGCTCCTACAATGAGCAGTTCTTC
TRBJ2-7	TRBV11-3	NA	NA	CASGPVWPDEQYF	TGTGCCAGCGGTCCGGTGTGGCCTGACGAGCAGTACTTC
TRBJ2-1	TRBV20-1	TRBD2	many	CSANSGGDYEQFF	TGCAGTGCTAATAGCGGGGGGGACTATGAGCAGTTCTTC
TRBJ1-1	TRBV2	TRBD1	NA	CAGTGGRNTEAFF	TGTGCCGGAACAGGGGGCCGGAACACTGAAGCTTTCTTT
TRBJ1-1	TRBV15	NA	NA	CATSRGEMNTEAFF	TGTGCCACCAGCAGGGGTGAAATGAACACTGAAGCTTTCTTT
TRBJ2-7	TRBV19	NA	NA	CSSSIGHYYEQYF	TGTTCCAGTAGTATAGGACATTACTACGAGCAATACTTC
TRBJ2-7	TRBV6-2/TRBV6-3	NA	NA	CASSYSGLLYEQYF	TGTGCCAGCAGTTACTCAGGACTACTATACGAGCAGTACTTC
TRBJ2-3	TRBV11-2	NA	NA	CASSRPDRGYSTDTQYF	TGTGCCAGCAGTCGCCCGGACCGGGGCTATAGCACAGATACGCAGTATTTT
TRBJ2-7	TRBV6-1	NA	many	CASTGAAESYEQYF	TGTGCCAGCACGGGCGCGGCGGAATCCTACGAGCAGTACTTC
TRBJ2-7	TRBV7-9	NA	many	CASSSSLSYEQYF	TGTGCCAGCTCGAGCAGCCTCTCCTACGAGCAGTACTTC
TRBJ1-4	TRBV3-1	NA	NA	CASSPLSAGNEKLFF	TGTGCCAGCAGCCCACTGTCGGCAGGGAATGAAAAACTGTTTTTT
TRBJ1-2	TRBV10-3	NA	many	CAISESAGGYGYTF	TGTGCCATCAGTGAGTCAGCCGGAGGCTATGGCTACACCTTC
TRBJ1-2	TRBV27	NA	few	CASRPGGVRDGYTF	TGTGCCAGCAGGCCGGGGGGAGTCAGAGATGGCTACACCTTC
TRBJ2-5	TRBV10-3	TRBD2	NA	CAISEAGRGETQYF	TGTGCCATCAGTGAAGCGGGGCGCGGGGAGACCCAGTACTTC
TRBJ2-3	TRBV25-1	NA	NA	CASSYSPSGTDTQYF	TGTGCCAGCAGTTACTCGCCTAGCGGCACAGATACGCAGTATTTT
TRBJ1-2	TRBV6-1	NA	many	CASSARQDLPVDGYTF	TGTGCCAGCAGTGCCCGACAGGACCTCCCTGTCGATGGCTACACCTTC
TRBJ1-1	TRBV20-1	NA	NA	CSARRGGTEAFF	TGCAGTGCTCGAAGGGGGGGCACTGAAGCTTTCTTT
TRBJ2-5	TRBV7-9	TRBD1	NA	CASSSTGGEETQYF	TGTGCCAGCAGCTCGACAGGGGGGGAGGAGACCCAGTACTTC
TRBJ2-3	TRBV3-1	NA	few	CASSQDGVARVADTQYF	TGTGCCAGCAGCCAAGATGGAGTAGCTAGGGTCGCAGATACGCAGTATTTT
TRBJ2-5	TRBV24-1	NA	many	CATSDPTSGEYQETQYF	TGTGCCACCAGTGATCCGACTAGTGGGGAGTACCAAGAGACCCAGTACTTC
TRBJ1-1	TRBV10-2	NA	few	CASSINPQNTGAFF	TGTGCCAGCAGTATTAACCCTCAGAACACTGGAGCTTTCTTT
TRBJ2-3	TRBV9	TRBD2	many	CASSVQAGGSTDTQYF	TGTGCCAGCAGCGTACAAGCGGGGGGAAGCACAGATACGCAGTATTTT
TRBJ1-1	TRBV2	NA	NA	CASSGTGGSDTEAFF	TGTGCCAGCAGTGGTACCGGGGGTAGCGACACTGAAGCTTTCTTT
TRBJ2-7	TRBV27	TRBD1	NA	CASSPQTGGYEQYF	TGTGCCAGCAGTCCCCAAACAGGGGGCTACGAGCAGTACTTC
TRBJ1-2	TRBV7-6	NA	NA	CASSLGREGGYTF	TGTGCCAGCAGCTTAGGCAGGGAGGGCGGCTACACCTTC
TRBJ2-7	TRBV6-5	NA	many	CASSTMSDYEQYF	TGTGCCAGCAGTACCATGTCGGACTACGAGCAGTACTTC
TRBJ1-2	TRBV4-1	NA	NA	CASSRVTEFYGYTF	TGCGCCAGCAGCCGAGTGACAGAATTCTATGGCTACACCTTC
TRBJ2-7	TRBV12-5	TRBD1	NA	CASGLARGFAYEQYF	TGTGCTAGTGGTTTGGCCAGGGGGTTTGCCTACGAGCAGTACTTC
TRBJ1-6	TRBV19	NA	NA	CASSMILGNSPLHF	TGTGCCAGTAGTATGATTCTGGGTAATTCACCCCTCCACTTT
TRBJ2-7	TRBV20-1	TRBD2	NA	CSARLAGESYEQYF	TGCAGTGCTAGATTGGCGGGAGAATCCTACGAGCAGTACTTC
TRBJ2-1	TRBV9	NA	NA	CASSAIWSSYNEQFF	TGTGCCAGCAGCGCCATATGGTCCTCCTACAATGAGCAGTTCTTC
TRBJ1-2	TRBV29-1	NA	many	CSVEDRYDGYTF	TGCAGCGTTGAAGATCGGTACGATGGCTACACCTTC
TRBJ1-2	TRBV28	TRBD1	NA	CASSPTGTGANYGYTF	TGTGCCAGCAGTCCAACAGGGACAGGGGCCAACTATGGCTACACCTTC
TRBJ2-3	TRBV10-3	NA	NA	CAIGGRTDTQYF	TGTGCCATCGGCGGCCGCACAGATACGCAGTATTTT
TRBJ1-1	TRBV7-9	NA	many	CASSLEAPEAFF	TGTGCCAGCAGCTTAGAGGCCCCTGAAGCTTTCTTT